Presented here are 32 T cell receptor beta chains from one specimen sequenced in a study of blood T cell repertoires in COVID-19. The protocol was immunoSEQ multiplex PCR, while the TCRdb copy is restricted to in-frame clones and leaves out a portion. Of fewer than 200,000 clones listed, roughly 87% are singletons. Material for sequencing was peripheral blood. The receptors come from a man aged 18 to 35 who had recovered from COVID-19.

A single count supports this clone. The chain has TRBV27 and TRBJ2-1, with 7 positions matching TRBD1. Germline loops: CDR1 MNHEY, CDR2 SMNVEV (reference sequence). J was trimmed by 2 bases and V by 5 bases; bases with no gene match: 6. This CDR3 contains 15 residues. CDR3 loop: CASSKRQGTYNEQFF. The CDR3 coding sequence is TGTGCCAGCAGTAAGCGACAGGGTACCTACAATGAGCAGTTCTTC.

The chain carries TRBV6-2 or TRBV6-3 and TRBJ2-3, with 11 nucleotides matching TRBD2. The CDR3 runs to 17 residues. Germline CDR1 and CDR2: MNHEY and SVGEGT. J was trimmed by 6 bases and V by 4 bases; bases with no gene match: 12. This CDR3 is CASSLQTSGTGMDTQYF. The CDR3 coding sequence is TGTGCCAGCAGTTTACAGACTAGCGGGACGGGAATGGATACGCAGTATTTT.

The chain is built from TRBV24-1 and TRBJ2-1; TRBD2 might be the D (6 bases). CDR1 is KGHDR and CDR2 is SFDVKD in the germline V gene. The CDR3 sequence is 15 residues long. Trimming removed 5 bases at V and 8 bases at J, with 18 bases between. This chain's CDR3 is CATSGGVGVLDEQFF. The DNA for the CDR3 is TGTGCCACCAGTGGCGGGGTAGGGGTTCTCGATGAGCAGTTCTTC.

J is TRBJ2-3 and V is TRBV3-1 (or the pseudogene TRBV3-2), with 8 bases identical to TRBD2. Germline trimming cut 6 bases from V and 3 bases from J; bases unmatched to any gene: 8. Germline V gene lookup returns CDR1 LGHDT and CDR2 YNNKEL (reference sequence). The CDR3 covers 15 residues. This CDR3 is CASSLGPSGTDTQYF. The CDR3 DNA is TGTGCCAGCAGTCTCGGCCCTAGCGGGACAGATACGCAGTATTTT.

This clone was counted only a few times. This chain connects TRBV10-1 to TRBJ2-7; 7 positions agree with TRBD1. The V gene's germline CDR1 is WNHNN and CDR2 SYGVQD (reference sequence). The CDR3 is made up of 13 amino acids. After removal of 6 bases from V and 3 bases from J, the junction contained 5 bases not matched to a gene. In nucleotides, the CDR3 is TGCGCCAGCAGCCGGGACAGATTCTACGAGCAGTACTTC. This translates into CASSRDRFYEQYF.

The V call is TRBV7-3, the J call TRBJ2-5; possibly TRBD2 for D (5 bases). CDR1 is SGHTA, CDR2 FQGTGA, per germline. The CDR3 totals 13 residues. The germline V and J ends were trimmed by 2 bases and 3 bases, with 7 bases remaining between them. The CDR3 DNA sequence: TGTGCCAGCAGCTTAGACGGGAAAGAGACCCAGTACTTC. Protein: CASSLDGKETQYF.

This chain joins TRBV4-2 and TRBJ2-5, with 11 bases fitting TRBD2. The CDR3 totals 17 residues. V lost 0 bases to trimming and J lost 2 bases; unmatched junction nucleotides: 5. Per germline, CDR1 LGHNA and CDR2 YNFKEQ. CDR3 sequence reads: CASSQDRGTSGQETQYF. As DNA, the CDR3 is TGTGCCAGCAGCCAAGATCGAGGGACTAGCGGACAAGAGACCCAGTACTTC.

V and J are TRBV6-2 or TRBV6-3 and TRBJ2-7, with D possibly matching TRBD1 (5 bases). CDR1 MNHEY and CDR2 SVGEGT come from the germline V gene. V dropped 6 bases and J dropped 6 bases, with 21 bases sitting between them. The CDR3 is made up of 15 amino acids. Here the CDR3 reads CASSLGRIPSGEQYF. In DNA form, the CDR3 reads TGTGCCAGCAGCCTGGGGCGGATTCCTTCGGGCGAGCAGTACTTC.

The chain has TRBV7-2 and TRBJ2-1; 7 bases map to TRBD2. This CDR3 region has 14 residues. The V and J ends lost 1 base and 9 bases, in that order; junction bases with no gene match: 6. Germline V gives CDR1 SGHTA, CDR2 FQGNSA. The CDR3 reads CASSLGLASGEQFF. The CDR3 DNA is TGTGCCAGCAGCTTAGGACTAGCATCGGGTGAGCAGTTCTTC.

This clone was seen once. The chain is built from TRBV25-1 and TRBJ1-1; no firm D call. The V end was cut by 1 base, the J end by 0 bases, with 12 bases between. Germline loops: CDR1 MGHDK, CDR2 SYGVNS. The CDR3 is 16 residues long. The CDR3 DNA is TGTGCCAGCAGTGAATCCCCCGAACTCCTGAACACTGAAGCTTTCTTT. Amino acids: CASSESPELLNTEAFF.

The chain has TRBV14 and TRBJ2-7, with D maybe TRBD1 (5 bases). CDR3 size: 12 residues. CDR1 and CDR2 from the germline V gene are SGHDN and FVKESK. Trimming removed 8 bases at V and 2 bases at J, with 10 bases between. The CDR3 reads CASGTGTYEQYF. DNA of the CDR3: TGTGCCAGCGGAACAGGAACCTACGAGCAGTACTTC.

The rearrangement joins TRBV6-5 to TRBJ1-3; 8 positions match TRBD1. CDR3 length equals 14 residues. The V gene's germline CDR1 is MNHEY and CDR2 SVGAGI. With 5 bases clipped from V and 2 bases from J, the junction kept 2 bases outside the gene matches. This CDR3 is CASSTTGAGNTIYF. As DNA, the CDR3 is TGTGCCAGCAGTACGACAGGGGCTGGAAACACCATATATTTT.

The chain combines TRBV19 with TRBJ1-3, with 7 nucleotides matching TRBD1. Germline values: CDR1 LNHDA, CDR2 SQIVND (reference sequence). V lost 3 bases, J lost 0 bases, and 2 bases stayed unmatched. The CDR3 length is 15 residues. The CDR3 DNA reads as TGTGCCAGTAGTATGGACAGGCACTCTGGAAACACCATATATTTT. Amino acid sequence: CASSMDRHSGNTIYF.

J is TRBJ2-7 and V is TRBV5-4; 8 nucleotides match TRBD1. The J segment lost 0 bases and the V segment lost 4 bases, leaving 9 bases of the junction unmatched. The CDR3 covers 16 residues. CDR1 is SGHNT, CDR2 YYREEE, per germline (reference sequence). This CDR3 is CASSGTRDRSSYEQYF. CDR3 nucleotide sequence: TGTGCCAGCAGCGGGACCCGGGACAGGAGCTCCTACGAGCAGTACTTC.

The chain couples TRBV13 to TRBJ1-1, with a tentative D call TRBD1 (5 bases). With 6 bases removed from V and 3 bases from J, the gap between germline ends came to 14 bases. CDR1 is PRHDT and CDR2 is FYEKMQ in the germline V gene (reference sequence). The CDR3 covers 14 residues. CDR3 sequence: CASRRTFRDTEAFF. In DNA, the CDR3 is TGTGCCAGCAGACGGACCTTCAGGGACACTGAAGCTTTCTTT.

V usage is TRBV25-1 and J usage is TRBJ1-1; D gene uncertain. V was clipped by 3 bases and J by 4 bases, with 12 bases between them. The CDR3 runs to 14 residues. Germline CDR1 and CDR2: MGHDK and SYGVNS. The CDR3 nucleotides read TGTGCCAGCAGTGATGATTTGGGAGCCACTGAAGCTTTCTTT. It is translated as CASSDDLGATEAFF.

The V and J genes are TRBV7-6 and TRBJ1-1, with D perhaps matching TRBD1 (5 bases). V dropped 0 bases and J dropped 7 bases, with 9 bases sitting between them. Germline V gene lookup returns CDR1 SGHVS and CDR2 FNYEAQ. The CDR3 loop spans 13 amino acids. As DNA, the CDR3 is TGTGCCAGCAGCTTAGCGGGGGGAGGTGAAGCTTTCTTT. Protein sequence: CASSLAGGGEAFF.

The V gene is TRBV3-1 (or the pseudogene TRBV3-2), the J gene TRBJ2-4; possible D gene TRBD1, 6 bases. V lost 4 bases, J lost 5 bases, and 12 bases lay in between. Germline V gene lookup returns CDR1 LGHDT and CDR2 YNNKEL (reference sequence). This CDR3 has 14 residues. CDR3: CASSPPRGQNIQYF. The CDR3 nucleotides are TGTGCCAGCAGCCCACCCAGGGGCCAAAACATTCAGTACTTC.

The CDR3 here is CASSQVISDNPGHPMGGTEAFF. The CDR3 DNA reads TGTGCCAGCAGCCAAGTGATCTCGGACAACCCGGGACACCCAATGGGTGGCACTGAAGCTTTCTTT. The genes are TRBV3-1 (or the pseudogene TRBV3-2) and TRBJ1-1; tentatively, D is TRBD1 (6 bases). The CDR3 spans 22 residues. The germline V gene encodes CDR1 LGHDT and CDR2 YNNKEL (reference sequence). Trimming pared 1 base from V and 4 bases from J, leaving 34 bases between.

The chain couples TRBV4-3 to TRBJ1-1, with D possibly matching TRBD1 (5 bases). CDR1 is LGHNA, CDR2 YSLEER, per germline. The CDR3 has 15 residues. With 1 base removed from V and 10 bases from J, the gap between germline ends came to 19 bases. CDR3 nucleotides: TGCGCCAGCAGCCAAGGGGGGGTGGGAGCGTCCCCAGCTTTCTTT. It codes for CASSQGGVGASPAFF.

This chain links TRBV24-1 with TRBJ1-1; the D gene is possibly TRBD1 (5 bases). The V end was cut by 3 bases, the J end by 8 bases, with 12 bases between. Per germline, CDR1 KGHDR and CDR2 SFDVKD. There are 13 residues in the CDR3. The CDR3 bases are TGTGCCACCAGTGATCCATCCCAGGGCGAAGCTTTCTTT. Its translation: CATSDPSQGEAFF.

This rearrangement joins TRBV6-5 to TRBJ2-7, with 7 bases fitting TRBD1. This CDR3 is 15 amino acids long. Germline values: CDR1 MNHEY, CDR2 SVGAGI. V shed 5 bases and J 0 bases; nucleotides not matched to a gene: 7. The chain's CDR3 is CASSPRDSNSYEQYF. The CDR3 DNA sequence: TGTGCCAGCAGTCCCCGGGACAGCAACTCCTACGAGCAGTACTTC.

The V and J genes are TRBV6-6 and TRBJ1-5, with unresolved D. The V gene lost 2 bases and the J gene lost 6 bases, with 8 bases spanning the gap. The CDR3 runs 13 residues. Germline loops: CDR1 MNHNY, CDR2 SVGAGI (reference sequence). The CDR3 bases are TGTGCCAGCAGTTACGAGCTTGTTCAGCCCCAGCATTTT. It yields the protein CASSYELVQPQHF.

The gene calls are TRBV6-2 or TRBV6-3 and TRBJ2-2, with 7 bases that match TRBD1. The CDR3 has 16 amino acids. CDR1 is MNHEY, CDR2 SVGEGT, per germline. The junction had 4 bases not matched to a gene; V was cut back by 3 bases and J by 0 bases. Here the CDR3 DNA reads TGTGCCAGCAGTTATCTCGGGACAGCGAACACCGGGGAGCTGTTTTTT. Translated: CASSYLGTANTGELFF.

The J gene is TRBJ2-3, the V gene TRBV27; tentatively, D is TRBD1 (6 bases). Trimming took off 2 bases at V and 3 bases at J, with 12 bases between the two ends. Germline-derived CDR1 and CDR2 are MNHEY and SMNVEV (reference sequence). The CDR3 totals 15 residues. DNA for the CDR3: TGTGCCAGCAGTTTAGTCCCTCAGGGGACAGATACGCAGTATTTT. This gives the protein CASSLVPQGTDTQYF.

The gene calls are TRBV10-3 and TRBJ1-1; no reliable D call. CDR3 size: 11 residues. CDR1 ENHRY and CDR2 SYGVKD come from the germline V gene. Trimming removed 6 bases from V and 4 bases from J, with 6 bases in between. The CDR3 is CAIRGSTEAFF. The DNA for the CDR3 is TGTGCCATCAGGGGGAGCACTGAAGCTTTCTTT.

The CDR3 DNA reads as TGTGCCAGCAGCCCCCGGTGGGGGGATCAGCCCCAGCATTTT. Its protein is CASSPRWGDQPQHF. The V gene is TRBV7-2, the J gene TRBJ1-5; tentatively, D is TRBD1 (5 bases). V was pared by 5 bases and J by 5 bases, with 13 bases between. This CDR3 spans 14 amino acids. Per germline, CDR1 SGHTA and CDR2 FQGNSA. Filled out from reference TRBV7-2 and TRBJ1-5, the complete variable domain reads GAGVSQSPSNKVTEKGKDVELRCDPISGHTALYWYRQSLGQGLEFLIYFQGNSAPDKSGLPSDRFSAERTGGSVSTLTIQRTQQEDSAVYLCASSPRWGDQPQHFGDGTRLSIL.

The CDR3 sequence: CASSQDRTSNTGELFF. DNA of the CDR3: TGTGCCAGCAGCCAAGATCGGACTAGCAACACCGGGGAGCTGTTTTTT. The rearrangement uses TRBV3-1 (or the pseudogene TRBV3-2) and TRBJ2-2; TRBD2 agrees at 8 bases. The V gene's germline CDR1 is LGHDT and CDR2 YNNKEL (reference sequence). V was pared by 0 bases and J by 2 bases, with 2 bases of the junction left unmatched. The CDR3 contains 16 residues.

CDR3 in amino acids: CASRGLADSSYEQYF. In DNA, the CDR3 is TGCGCCAGCCGTGGACTAGCGGATAGCTCCTACGAGCAGTACTTC. V is TRBV10-2 and J is TRBJ2-7; 10 positions agree with TRBD2. This CDR3 is 15 amino acids long. The germline V gene has CDR1 WSHSY and CDR2 SAAADI. With 8 bases clipped from V and 0 bases from J, the junction kept 7 bases outside the gene matches.

This rearrangement joins TRBV6-6 to TRBJ1-1; D is unresolved. V lost 6 bases and J 0 bases, leaving 11 bases between the germline ends. Germline CDR1 and CDR2: MNHNY and SVGAGI (reference sequence). This CDR3 has 14 amino acids. The CDR3 is CASRGGGVNTEAFF. CDR3 nucleotides: TGTGCCAGCAGAGGAGGTGGGGTGAACACTGAAGCTTTCTTT.

This chain joins TRBV19 and TRBJ1-5; possible D gene TRBD1, 5 bases. Germline assignment: CDR1 LNHDA and CDR2 SQIVND (reference sequence). CDR3 length: 16 residues. V was cut by 1 base and J by 2 bases, with 12 bases left in between. CDR3 region: CASSIGGPMGNQPQHF. CDR3 in DNA: TGTGCCAGTAGTATAGGGGGCCCGATGGGCAATCAGCCCCAGCATTTT.

The chain has TRBV19 and TRBJ1-4; D not certain. V lost 0 bases and J lost 5, with 19 bases in between. Germline CDR1 reads LNHDA; CDR2 reads SQIVND (reference sequence). This CDR3 is built from 18 residues. The chain's CDR3 is CASSIDYGRDRWNEKLFF. The CDR3 DNA follows: TGTGCCAGTAGTATAGATTACGGGAGGGATCGGTGGAATGAAAAACTGTTTTTT.